The text below deals with one T cell receptor (beta chain). Its antigen is not identified. A much larger clone is a single base away; this may be a read error. This is likely a read error, given that the CDR3 carries no conserved phenylalanine or tryptophan at its end. Template switching supplied a universal primer site; unique molecular identifiers were carried on the cDNA. TCRdb redid the calling of the 5' RACE reads with MiXCR, one entry per CDR3 protein. The sample has around 220,000 distinct CDR3 sequences; about 10% are singletons. The data are from a study of identical twins. Regarding the study as a whole: It was out-of-frame TCR alpha sharing in monozygotic twins that models underestimated.

Deletions cut 0 bases from V and 6 bases from J, with 10 bases between. Germline V gene lookup returns CDR1 DFQATT and CDR2 SNEGSKA (reference sequence). This CDR3 contains 13 residues. The receptor's source is a man over 45 in good health. The sequencing input was memory T cells sorted from blood. This chain connects TRBV20-1 to TRBJ2-3; D gene ambiguous. The chain's CDR3 is CSARDPKGDTQYL. The CDR3 DNA reads as TGCAGTGCTAGAGATCCTAAAGGCGATACGCAGTATCTT.